The 30 T cell receptor beta chains below were found in one sample sequenced in a study of T cell responses to AZD1222 COVID-19 vaccine. Some clones are missing from TCRdb's copy, which holds only in-frame ones; the method was immunoSEQ multiplex PCR. The profile shows 150,000 or so clones, roughly nine tenths of them singletons. The specimen comprised peripheral blood, sampled on day 0 of AZD1222 vaccination. The receptors here all came from an adult in good health.

The chain joins TRBV7-3 to TRBJ1-6; tentative D call: TRBD1 (5 bases). V lost 0 bases to trimming and J lost 7 bases, with 7 bases between them. Germline V gene data show CDR1 as SGHTA and CDR2 as FQGTGA. The CDR3 loop spans 14 amino acids. The CDR3 nucleotides are TGTGCCAGCAGCTTAACAGGGACCAATTCACCCCTCCACTTT. Translated, it gives CASSLTGTNSPLHF.

This rearrangement joins TRBV5-1 to TRBJ2-2; 10 nucleotides line up with TRBD1. The CDR3 spans 16 residues. Germline V gene lookup returns CDR1 SGHRS and CDR2 YFSETQ. With V trimmed by 5 bases and J by 7 bases, 11 bases remained unmatched. The CDR3 coding sequence is TGCGCCAGCAGATCGACAGGGGGCCGTTTAGTCGGGGAGCTGTTTTTT. Translating it yields CASRSTGGRLVGELFF.

The gene calls are TRBV9 and TRBJ2-7, with unresolved D. CDR1 is SGDLS, CDR2 YYNGEE, per germline. This CDR3 comprises 12 residues. The V and J ends lost 2 bases and 5 bases respectively, with 8 bases between them. CDR3 protein: CASSVGFDEQYF. In DNA, the CDR3 is TGTGCCAGCAGCGTCGGATTTGACGAGCAGTACTTC.

The sample holds one count of this clone. The chain has TRBV5-1 and TRBJ1-5; D is ambiguous. The germline CDR1 and CDR2 sequences are SGHRS and YFSETQ. Deletions cut 0 bases from V and 4 bases from J, with 11 bases between. The CDR3 has 15 amino acids. This CDR3 is CASSLVGSDNQPQHF. For the CDR3, the DNA is TGCGCCAGCAGCTTGGTAGGGTCCGATAATCAGCCCCAGCATTTT.

The chain carries TRBV7-2 and TRBJ1-1; no clear D. The CDR3 extends over 15 amino acids. V was shortened by 1 base and J by 6 bases, with 15 bases between the two germline ends. CDR1 and CDR2 (germline): SGHTA, FQGNSA. The CDR3 DNA is TGTGCCAGCAGCTTAGACGGCAAATACACTGCTGAAGCTTTCTTT. This codes for CASSLDGKYTAEAFF.

The J gene is TRBJ1-5, the V gene TRBV15; 10 bases fit TRBD1. J was trimmed by 4 bases and V by 5 bases; bases with no gene match: 2. Germline V gene lookup returns CDR1 LNHNV and CDR2 YYDKDF (reference sequence). The CDR3 is made up of 14 amino acids. The CDR3 spells CATSRDRGNQPQHF. Written as DNA, the CDR3 is TGTGCCACCAGCCGGGACAGGGGAAATCAGCCCCAGCATTTT.

This clone was seen a handful of times. The genes are TRBV5-8 and TRBJ1-1, with 7 bases aligning to TRBD1. CDR3 length: 14 amino acids. The germline V gene has CDR1 SGHTS and CDR2 YDEGEE. After removal of 0 bases from V and 7 bases from J, the junction contained 6 bases not matched to a gene. CDR3 sequence reads: CASSLAGGYGEAFF. In DNA, the CDR3 is TGTGCCAGCAGCTTGGCAGGGGGGTACGGTGAAGCTTTCTTT.

This clone has just one count. V gene TRBV7-3 combines with J gene TRBJ1-6, with a weak D call TRBD1 (5 bases). The CDR3 loop spans 17 amino acids. V was trimmed by 2 bases and J by 5 bases, leaving 16 bases between them. CDR1 and CDR2 (germline): SGHTA, FQGTGA. The CDR3 loop reads CASSLLPAGTDNSPLHF. The DNA of the CDR3 is TGTGCCAGCAGCTTACTTCCCGCCGGGACGGATAATTCACCCCTCCACTTT. The full variable domain, in which reference TRBV7-3 and TRBJ1-6 provide the parts outside the CDR3, is GAGVSQTPSNKVTEKGKYVELRCDPISGHTALYWYRQSLGQGPEFLIYFQGTGAADDSGLPNDRFFAVRPEGSVSTLKIQRTERGDSAVYLCASSLLPAGTDNSPLHFGNGTRLTVT.

The chain joins TRBV4-1 to TRBJ2-7; TRBD2 matches at 9 bases. The J segment lost 6 bases and the V segment lost 4 bases, leaving 7 bases of the junction unmatched. CDR3 length: 14 residues. CDR1 and CDR2 from the germline V gene are MGHRA and YSYEKL. CDR3 protein: CASSPGLADREQYF. CDR3 nucleotides: TGCGCCAGCAGCCCGGGACTAGCCGATCGCGAGCAGTACTTC.

V and J are TRBV5-1 and TRBJ2-5; tentatively, D is TRBD2 (5 bases). The ends were cut back, 3 bases at V and 3 bases at J, with 15 bases in the middle. The CDR3 contains 15 residues. The V gene's germline CDR1 is SGHRS and CDR2 YFSETQ. The CDR3 protein is CASSSTLWGEETQYF. The CDR3 nucleotides read TGCGCCAGCAGCTCTACCCTATGGGGAGAAGAGACCCAGTACTTC.

This chain uses TRBV18 with TRBJ2-3, with a possible D match to TRBD1 (6 bases). This CDR3 has 14 residues. The germline V gene encodes CDR1 KGHSH and CDR2 LQKENI. Trimming removed 3 bases from V and 4 bases from J, with 11 bases in between. The CDR3 sequence is CASSPLQGSDTQYF. For the CDR3, the DNA is TGTGCCAGCTCACCCCTCCAGGGGTCAGATACGCAGTATTTT.

This chain connects TRBV7-9 to TRBJ1-2; a weak D match, TRBD1 (5 bases). Looked up from germline, CDR1 is SEHNR and CDR2 is FQNEAQ (reference sequence). This CDR3 spans 15 amino acids. The ends were cut back, 0 bases at V and 2 bases at J, with 10 bases in the middle. The CDR3 sequence is CASSLALGGNYGYTF. CDR3 nucleotide sequence: TGTGCCAGCAGCTTAGCGCTGGGGGGAAACTATGGCTACACCTTC.

This clone came up once. The V call is TRBV3-1 (or the pseudogene TRBV3-2), the J call TRBJ2-5; maybe TRBD1 (6 bases). CDR1 and CDR2 (germline): LGHDT, YNNKEL (reference sequence). The V and J ends lost 4 bases and 3 bases respectively, with 9 bases between them. The CDR3 has 13 residues. The CDR3 nucleotides are TGTGCCAGCAGCCGACAGGAAAAAGAGACCCAGTACTTC. Translated: CASSRQEKETQYF.

The chain joins TRBV7-9 to TRBJ1-6; D is possibly TRBD1 (5 bases). From germline, CDR1 is SEHNR and CDR2 FQNEAQ (reference sequence). Trimming removed 5 bases at V and 5 bases at J, with 10 bases between. The CDR3 loop spans 14 amino acids. This CDR3 is CASSQDRDNSPLHF. CDR3 sequence (DNA): TGTGCCAGCAGCCAAGACAGAGATAATTCACCCCTCCACTTT.

This clone is a singleton in its sample. The chain uses TRBV13 and TRBJ2-2; 7 bases line up with TRBD2. The V and J ends lost 5 bases and 7 bases, in that order; junction bases with no gene match: 7. This CDR3 comprises 14 residues. Germline CDR1 reads PRHDT; CDR2 reads FYEKMQ (reference sequence). CDR3 bases: TGTGCCAGCAGCGACCGGGAGCGGGGCGGGGAGCTGTTTTTT. It encodes CASSDRERGGELFF.

V usage is TRBV30 and J usage is TRBJ1-1, with TRBD1 identical over 10 bases. CDR1 is GTSNPN, CDR2 SVGIG, per germline (reference sequence). This CDR3 comprises 16 residues. V gave up 4 bases and J gave up 0 bases; unmatched junction bases: 8. CDR3 in DNA: TGTGCCTGGAAGCGACAGGGGGCCTCCATGAACACTGAAGCTTTCTTT. Its translation: CAWKRQGASMNTEAFF.

The chain links TRBV6-2 or TRBV6-3 to TRBJ2-1; 10 bases are shared with TRBD2. Losses at the gene ends were 2 bases for V and 4 bases for J; bases not matched to a gene: 8. The CDR3 contains 17 residues. Germline CDR1 reads MNHEY; CDR2 reads SVGEGT. CDR3 sequence: CASSYAASGGPYNEQFF. CDR3 DNA: TGTGCCAGCAGTTACGCGGCTAGCGGGGGCCCATACAATGAGCAGTTCTTC.

The chain has TRBV6-5 and TRBJ1-5; weak D call: TRBD1 (5 bases). The germline V and J ends were trimmed by 5 bases and 1 base, with 12 bases remaining between them. CDR1 is MNHEY and CDR2 is SVGAGI in the germline V gene. There are 15 residues in the CDR3. The CDR3 reads CASSPVGGSNQPQHF. For the CDR3, the DNA is TGTGCCAGCAGTCCTGTGGGGGGGAGCAATCAGCCCCAGCATTTT.

This chain joins TRBV3-1 (or the pseudogene TRBV3-2) and TRBJ2-1, with D possibly matching TRBD1 (5 bases). The CDR3 has 16 residues. The ends were cut back, 2 bases at V and 6 bases at J, with 17 bases in the middle. The germline gives CDR1 LGHDT, CDR2 YNNKEL (reference sequence). The CDR3 protein is CASSQRQAGHTNEQFF. The CDR3 region has the DNA TGTGCCAGCAGCCAAAGGCAGGCAGGGCATACCAATGAGCAGTTCTTC.

The genes are TRBV24-1 and TRBJ2-1; D could derive from TRBD1 or TRBD2 (6 bases each). V dropped 3 bases and J dropped 8 bases, with 22 bases sitting between them. The CDR3 has 17 residues. CDR1 and CDR2 from the germline V gene are KGHDR and SFDVKD. The CDR3 DNA follows: TGTGCCACCAGTGATGAGGGACAAACTAGCAGTCAGGATGAGCAGTTCTTC. This sequence encodes CATSDEGQTSSQDEQFF.

This sequence joins TRBV28 and TRBJ1-1; D may be TRBD1 (6 bases). Trimming took off 6 bases at V and 5 bases at J, with 19 bases between the two ends. The CDR3 loop spans 15 amino acids. The germline CDR1 and CDR2 sequences are MDHEN and SYDVKM. The CDR3 spells CASSTHRDFRTEAFF. CDR3 sequence (DNA): TGTGCCAGCAGCACTCACAGGGATTTTAGGACTGAAGCTTTCTTT.

The chain joins TRBV23-1 to TRBJ1-1; 7 nucleotides align to TRBD1. TRBV23-1 is annotated as an ORF whose role is uncertain. Trimming removed 3 bases from V and 3 bases from J; junction bases left unmatched: 4. The CDR3 has 14 residues. Here the CDR3 reads CASSQTGMDTEAFF. CDR3 DNA: TGCGCCAGCAGTCAGACAGGGATGGACACTGAAGCTTTCTTT.

The gene calls are TRBV5-4 and TRBJ2-2; 8 positions agree with TRBD1. V was clipped by 0 bases and J by 7 bases; unmatched bases: 2. The length of the CDR3 is 14 residues. Germline loops: CDR1 SGHNT, CDR2 YYREEE (reference sequence). Here the CDR3 DNA reads TGTGCCAGCAGCTTGGTGACAGGGGACGGGGAGCTGTTTTTT. Its translation: CASSLVTGDGELFF.

This chain connects TRBV14 to TRBJ2-1; 8 bases are shared with TRBD2. CDR1 SGHDN and CDR2 FVKESK come from the germline V gene. The CDR3 is 17 residues long. After removal of 5 bases from V and 5 bases from J, the junction contained 14 bases not matched to a gene. Here the CDR3 DNA reads TGTGCCAGCAGCTATAGGACTGGCGGGAGGTCTAACAATGAGCAGTTCTTC. Amino acid sequence: CASSYRTGGRSNNEQFF.

The chain carries TRBV7-8 and TRBJ2-7, with D unresolved. This CDR3 has 12 amino acids. Germline V gene lookup returns CDR1 SGHVS and CDR2 FQNEAQ. V was pared by 5 bases and J by 6 bases, with 11 bases between. The CDR3 sequence is CASSLAGFEQYF. CDR3 DNA: TGTGCCAGCAGCCTGGCAGGCTTCGAGCAGTACTTC.

This chain joins TRBV9 and TRBJ2-3; TRBD2 matches 13 bases. This CDR3 spans 18 amino acids. Germline V CDR1 and CDR2: SGDLS, YYNGEE. V lost 4 bases, J lost 0 bases, and 8 bases stayed unmatched. This chain's CDR3 is CASSITSGGVFSTDTQYF. CDR3 in DNA: TGTGCCAGCAGCATAACTAGCGGGGGGGTCTTTAGCACAGATACGCAGTATTTT.

This clone was observed a few times. This chain uses TRBV5-4 with TRBJ2-2, with 9 bases that match TRBD1. The germline CDR1 and CDR2 sequences are SGHNT and YYREEE (reference sequence). The V gene end was trimmed by 2 bases and the J gene end by 7 bases; junction bases not matched to a gene: 3. The CDR3 extends over 14 amino acids. This chain's CDR3 is CASSLGTGFGELFF. The CDR3, as DNA: TGTGCCAGCAGCTTAGGGACAGGGTTCGGGGAGCTGTTTTTT.

This clone was recorded a few times. The chain couples TRBV28 to TRBJ1-2; D ambiguous. CDR1 MDHEN and CDR2 SYDVKM come from the germline V gene. Trimming removed 1 base at V and 2 bases at J, with 14 bases between. This CDR3 is 16 amino acids long. Here the CDR3 reads CASSLFGDYNNYGYTF. The CDR3 nucleotides read TGTGCCAGCAGTTTATTCGGTGACTATAACAACTATGGCTACACCTTC.

This rearrangement joins TRBV7-2 to TRBJ1-2; 7 bases fit TRBD1. This CDR3 has 16 residues. V shed 5 bases, J shed 4 bases, and the junction held 13 bases outside the gene matches. Germline lookup yields CDR1 SGHTA and CDR2 FQGNSA. Here the CDR3 DNA reads TGTGCCAGCAGCCTAGACACAGGGGCCATATCCTATGGCTACACCTTC. The encoded protein is CASSLDTGAISYGYTF.

The J gene is TRBJ2-2, the V gene TRBV6-4, with a possible D match to TRBD1 (6 bases). CDR3 length: 19 amino acids. V lost 3 bases, J lost 5 bases, and 25 bases lay in between. Germline V gives CDR1 MRHNA, CDR2 SNTAGT. The CDR3 DNA sequence: TGTGCCAGCAGTGATTACTCAGGGGACGCCCGGTCGAGGACCGGGGAGCTGTTTTTT. Its translation: CASSDYSGDARSRTGELFF.